This TCR beta chain was profiled in a study of T cell clonotyping in hematopoietic cell transplantation. Study details: Recipients' pretransplant samples followed cytoreduction.

Time point of the sample: recipient sample about 28 days before transplant, after cytoreduction. Germline V lookup: CDR1 SGHTA, CDR2 FQGNSA. The CDR3 runs 13 residues. V was pared by 4 bases and J by 4 bases, with 10 bases between. General study points: Few recipient clonotypes overlapped donors; over 97% were de novo at given depth. CD4 and CD8 repertoire contributions could not be separated without sorting. Pathologically expanded recipient clonotypes increased progressively from day 30 to day 180 as diversity fell.

Details on this clone: Its antigen is still unknown.

Using immunoSEQ multiplex PCR, the repertoire was profiled, and TCRdb retains in-frame clones only, with some absent. The sample lists 25,000 to 30,000 clones, just over 90% occurring once. This chain links TRBV7-2 with TRBJ2-5, with D unclear. The sequence was obtained from a middle-aged man with acute myeloid leukemia. Some clones in this sample may be carry-over from other donors' samples. This specimen consisted of peripheral blood mononuclear cells, obtained before stem cell transplant. The CDR3 DNA sequence: TGTGCCAGCAGCTCCATACCTCTAGAGACCCAGTACTTC. Protein sequence: CASSSIPLETQYF.